The entry that follows covers one T cell receptor beta chain sequence. This specimen belongs to a study of control samples from healthy donors and cancer patients. The ends lost 7 bases at V and 0 bases at J; junction bases unmatched: 3. The CDR3 runs to 14 residues. Per the germline V gene, CDR1 is SNHLY and CDR2 is FYNNEI. Using immunoSEQ multiplex PCR, the repertoire was profiled, and TCRdb retains in-frame clones only, with some absent. Of 60,000 to 65,000 clones detected, approximately 85% appear once; the ten largest clones hold approximately 5%. The chain couples TRBV2 to TRBJ1-1; 9 positions agree with TRBD1. The sequence was collected from a man between 35 and 55 years old in good health. Material: blood. The CDR3 nucleotides read TGTGCCAGCAAAGGACAGGGGATGAACACTGAAGCTTTCTTT. This encodes CASKGQGMNTEAFF.